A single sample gave rise to the 24 T cell receptor beta chains below, sequenced in a study of spatial heterogeneity in lung cancer. TCRdb analysed the 5' RACE reads with MiXCR anew, one entry per CDR3 protein. The repertoire has 40,000 to 55,000 distinct CDR3 sequences, approximately 6.8% of them found once; the top ten carry about 39%. Time point reported: sample taken at primary tumor resection. Whole RNA, which was extracted from tumor, nontumor lung tissue or frozen PBMC, was sequenced without any cell sorting. The specimen comprised PBMCs, sampled at surgery. The receptors were sampled from a female donor with early-stage non-small cell lung cancer.

This clonotype has a count of ten or more. This chain joins TRBV3-1 and TRBJ2-3; 9 bases map to TRBD2. Germline assignment: CDR1 LGHDT and CDR2 YNNKEL (reference sequence). CDR3 length: 14 amino acids. V shed 1 base and J 6 bases; nucleotides not matched to a gene: 2. Here the CDR3 reads CASSQVAGEDTQYF. The CDR3 region has the DNA TGTGCCAGCAGCCAAGTAGCGGGGGAGGATACGCAGTATTTT.

Ten or more counts support this clonotype. The chain combines TRBV5-1 with TRBJ2-4; the D call may be TRBD1 or TRBD2 (5 bases each). The germline CDR1 and CDR2 sequences are SGHRS and YFSETQ. The ends were cut back, 7 bases at V and 7 bases at J, with 21 bases in the middle. There are 15 residues in the CDR3. CDR3 bases: TGCGCCAGCCAAAGCCGGACCGGGACGAAGAACATTCAGTACTTC. Encoded protein: CASQSRTGTKNIQYF.

This clonotype turned up a few times. The rearrangement links TRBV3-1 to TRBJ2-5, with TRBD2 matching over 15 bases. V trimming: 7 bases; J trimming: 3 bases; junction bases outside the gene matches: 3. This CDR3 has 15 amino acids. From germline, CDR1 is LGHDT and CDR2 YNNKEL (reference sequence). This CDR3 reads CASTRTSGGEETQYF. The CDR3 DNA is TGTGCCAGCACTCGGACTAGCGGGGGGGAAGAGACCCAGTACTTC.

This clonotype rates as medium-sized (0.01 to 0.1%). The J gene is TRBJ2-7, the V gene TRBV10-3, with D perhaps matching TRBD2 (6 bases). CDR1 is ENHRY, CDR2 SYGVKD, per germline. Trimming removed 10 bases at V and 7 bases at J, with 14 bases between. The CDR3 contains 11 residues. The CDR3 DNA sequence: TGTGCCACCGGATTGACTAGTGAGCAGTACTTC. Its protein product is CATGLTSEQYF.

As regards this clonotype: Sequence at one end of the junction differs from germline and may be a read error. This chain connects TRBV5-1 to TRBJ1-3, with D unresolved. The germline V gene encodes CDR1 SGHRS and CDR2 YFSETQ. This CDR3 comprises 13 residues. Here the CDR3 DNA reads TGCGCCAGCGGCTTCAAACTAGGAAACACCATATATTTT. Translated, it gives CASGFKLGNTIYF.

The table lists this clonotype with a few counts. The rearrangement joins TRBV19 to TRBJ2-7, with D perhaps matching TRBD1 (5 bases). Germline CDR1 LNHDA, CDR2 SQIVND (reference sequence). Deletions cut 7 bases from V and 4 bases from J, with 17 bases between. The CDR3 covers 14 residues. The CDR3 DNA is TGTGCCAGTATACCGGCCATAAGGGGTTACGAGCAGTACTTC. It encodes CASIPAIRGYEQYF.

In this sample, this clonotype turned up a few times. The chain is built from TRBV24-1 and TRBJ2-5; 10 bases align to TRBD2. Germline CDR1 and CDR2: KGHDR and SFDVKD. J lost 1 base, V lost 4 bases, and 5 bases had no gene match. This CDR3 comprises 16 residues. CDR3 sequence reads: CATSEGGLARQETQYF. CDR3 coding DNA: TGTGCCACCAGTGAGGGGGGACTAGCGCGCCAAGAGACCCAGTACTTC.

This clonotype was recorded many times. The junction shows a germline mismatch at one end, possibly a read error. The chain is built from TRBV30 and TRBJ1-2; no firm D call. From germline, CDR1 is GTSNPN and CDR2 SVGIG (reference sequence). The CDR3 extends over 12 amino acids. This chain's CDR3 is CARSRRFYGYTF. CDR3 DNA sequence: TGTGCCCGGAGTAGGAGGTTCTATGGCTACACCTTC.

The chain joins TRBV5-6 to TRBJ1-1, with 7 bases fitting TRBD1. The CDR3 has 15 residues. With V trimmed by 2 bases and J by 1 base, 5 bases remained unmatched. CDR1 is SGHDT, CDR2 YYEEEE, per germline. The CDR3 DNA is TGTGCCAGCAGCTTATCGGACAGGAGGAACACTGAAGCTTTCTTT. It is translated as CASSLSDRRNTEAFF.

This clonotype has a count of ten or more. The chain employs TRBV5-1 and TRBJ2-1, with 8 bases aligning to TRBD1. CDR1 and CDR2 (germline): SGHRS, YFSETQ. The CDR3 contains 17 residues. The ends lost 1 base at V and 3 bases at J; junction bases unmatched: 9. CDR3 sequence: CASSLNTGTGSYNEQFF. CDR3 nucleotide sequence: TGCGCCAGCAGCTTGAATACCGGGACAGGAAGCTACAATGAGCAGTTCTTC.

Ten or more counts support this clonotype. The V call is TRBV10-3, the J call TRBJ1-1; possibly TRBD1 for D (6 bases). The CDR3 runs to 15 residues. Trimming removed 0 bases from V and 1 base from J, with 9 bases in between. Germline V gene sequence: CDR1 ENHRY, CDR2 SYGVKD. CDR3 nucleotides: TGTGCCATCAGTGAGTCTGGACAGCCGAACACTGAAGCTTTCTTT. Translation gives CAISESGQPNTEAFF.

This clonotype showed up many times. The rearrangement uses TRBV15 and TRBJ1-1; D unclear. V gave up 0 bases and J gave up 6 bases, with 11 bases separating them. Looked up from germline, CDR1 is LNHNV and CDR2 is YYDKDF (reference sequence). The CDR3 is made up of 14 amino acids. The CDR3 bases are TGTGCCACCAGCAGAGATGGAGGCTTTTCTGAAGCTTTCTTT. This gives the protein CATSRDGGFSEAFF. The full variable domain, in which reference TRBV15 and TRBJ1-1 provide the parts outside the CDR3, is DAMVIQNPRYQVTQFGKPVTLSCSQTLNHNVMYWYQQKSSQAPKLLFHYYDKDFNNEADTPDNFQSRRPNTSFCFLDIRSPGLGDTAMYLCATSRDGGFSEAFFGQGTRLTVV.

This clonotype was picked up many times. V and J are TRBV18 and TRBJ2-7; TRBD1 agrees at 8 bases. The CDR3 spans 15 residues. Germline CDR1 and CDR2: KGHSH and LQKENI. J was trimmed by 2 bases and V by 5 bases; bases with no gene match: 8. The CDR3 nucleotides read TGTGCCAGCTCAACAGGGGGGACCCTAGCCTACGAGCAGTACTTC. Translating gives CASSTGGTLAYEQYF.

The chain is built from TRBV9 and TRBJ2-3; weak D call: TRBD2 (6 bases). This CDR3 has 15 residues. Germline-derived CDR1 and CDR2 are SGDLS and YYNGEE. V was trimmed by 3 bases and J by 0 bases, leaving 11 bases between them. In DNA form, the CDR3 reads TGTGCCAGCAGCGGAAGGCGGGGCAGCACAGATACGCAGTATTTT. Encoded protein: CASSGRRGSTDTQYF.

This clonotype was found many times. This chain connects TRBV6-2 or TRBV6-3 to TRBJ1-5; possible D gene TRBD1, 5 bases. The CDR3 consists of 13 residues. V lost 2 bases and J 6 bases, leaving 8 bases between the germline ends. CDR1 and CDR2 from the germline V gene are MNHEY and SVGEGT. Here the CDR3 reads CASSYAGGQPQHF. The DNA of the CDR3 is TGTGCCAGCAGTTACGCTGGGGGTCAGCCCCAGCATTTT.

The rearrangement joins TRBV30 to TRBJ1-1; D is uncertain. Trimming took 4 bases from V and 5 from J, leaving 17 bases between them. This CDR3 comprises 14 residues. Germline V gene data show CDR1 as GTSNPN and CDR2 as SVGIG (reference sequence). The CDR3 sequence: CAWMVQKGETEAFF. The CDR3 nucleotides are TGTGCCTGGATGGTACAGAAGGGCGAAACTGAAGCTTTCTTT.

For this clonotype: The CDR3 carries no conserved terminal phenylalanine or tryptophan, so it likely arises from a read error. The chain carries TRBV5-1 and TRBJ2-1, with D perhaps TRBD1 (6 bases). Germline lookup yields CDR1 SGHRS and CDR2 YFSETQ. The CDR3 length is 15 residues. Trimming took off 4 bases at V and 6 bases at J, with 17 bases between the two ends. In nucleotides, the CDR3 is TGCGCCAGCAGCGGAACAGGGATGGTCTCCAATGAGCAGTTCCTC. As protein: CASSGTGMVSNEQFL.

This clonotype has at least ten counts. V and J are TRBV3-1 and TRBJ1-1; 7 bases agree with TRBD1. V gave up 2 bases and J gave up 1 base; unmatched junction bases: 1. The CDR3 has 14 amino acids. Germline-derived CDR1 and CDR2 are LGHDT and YNNKEL (reference sequence). CDR3 bases: TGTGCCAGCAGCCAACGGGACAGGAACACTGAAGCTTTCTTT. It encodes CASSQRDRNTEAFF.

V gene TRBV19 combines with J gene TRBJ2-2; 8 bases line up with TRBD1. V lost 6 bases and J lost 1; bases outside the gene matches: 1. The CDR3 has 14 amino acids. CDR1 LNHDA and CDR2 SQIVND come from the germline V gene (reference sequence). The CDR3 loop reads CASRTGENTGELFF. The CDR3 DNA sequence: TGTGCCAGTAGGACAGGGGAGAACACCGGGGAGCTGTTTTTT.

As concerns this clonotype: A much more abundant neighbour one base away suggests this may be a read error. This chain links TRBV3-1 with TRBJ2-6; D is ambiguous. There are 14 residues in the CDR3. Germline CDR1 reads LGHDT; CDR2 reads YNNKEL (reference sequence). CDR3 sequence reads: CASSYYSGTNVLTF. The CDR3 DNA is TGTGCCAGCAGTTACTACTCTGGGACCAACGTCCTGACTTTC.

This clonotype was detected only a few times. The genes are TRBV5-1 and TRBJ2-3; 10 bases fit TRBD2. Germline V lookup: CDR1 SGHRS, CDR2 YFSETQ. V lost 7 bases, J lost 4 bases, and 15 bases stayed unmatched. The CDR3 covers 17 residues. The CDR3 loop reads CASAMQASGGAPDTQYF. The CDR3 nucleotides read TGCGCCAGCGCTATGCAGGCGAGCGGGGGGGCCCCAGATACGCAGTATTTT.

This clonotype showed up many times. The V gene is TRBV12-3 or TRBV12-4, the J gene TRBJ1-3; D remains ambiguous. The CDR3 sequence is 14 residues long. Trimming took off 4 bases at V and 3 bases at J, with 10 bases between the two ends. The CDR3 DNA follows: TGTGCCAGCAGTTATGGTGGAAGTGGAAACACCATATATTTT. It yields the protein CASSYGGSGNTIYF.

This clonotype appeared many times. V is TRBV7-9 and J is TRBJ2-7; D is possibly TRBD2 (6 bases). CDR1 SEHNR and CDR2 FQNEAQ come from the germline V gene (reference sequence). CDR3 length equals 14 residues. The V end lost 5 bases, the J end lost 4 bases, and 15 bases lay between the germline ends. For the CDR3, the DNA is TGTGCCAGCAGCCGAGCCGGGGGAGTTTACGAGCAGTACTTC. This encodes CASSRAGGVYEQYF.

This chain joins TRBV2 and TRBJ1-1; D is undetermined. The V end lost 7 bases, the J end lost 5 bases, and 14 bases lay between the germline ends. The CDR3 covers 13 residues. CDR1 is SNHLY, CDR2 FYNNEI, per germline. CDR3 sequence (DNA): TGTGCCAGCACCCGCTTGGGAGGGACTGAAGCTTTCTTT. Protein sequence: CASTRLGGTEAFF. The whole variable domain, filled in from reference TRBV2 and TRBJ1-1, reads EPEVTQTPSHQVTQMGQEVILRCVPISNHLYFYWYRQILGQKVEFLVSFYNNEISEKSEIFDDQFSVERPDGSNFTLKIRSTKLEDSAMYFCASTRLGGTEAFFGQGTRLTVV.